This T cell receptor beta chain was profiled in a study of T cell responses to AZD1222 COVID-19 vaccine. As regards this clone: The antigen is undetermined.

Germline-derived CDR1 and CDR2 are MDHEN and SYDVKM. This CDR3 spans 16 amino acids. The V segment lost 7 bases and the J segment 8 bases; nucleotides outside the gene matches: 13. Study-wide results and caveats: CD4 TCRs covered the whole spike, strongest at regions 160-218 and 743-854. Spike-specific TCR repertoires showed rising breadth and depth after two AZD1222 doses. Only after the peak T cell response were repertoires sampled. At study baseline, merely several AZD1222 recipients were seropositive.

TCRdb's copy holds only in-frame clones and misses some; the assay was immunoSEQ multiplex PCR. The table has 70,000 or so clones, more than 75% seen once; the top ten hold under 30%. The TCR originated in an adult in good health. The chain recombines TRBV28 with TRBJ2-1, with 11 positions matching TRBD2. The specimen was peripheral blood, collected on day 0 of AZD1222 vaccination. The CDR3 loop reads CASTPLLPSGGYEQFF. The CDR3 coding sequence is TGTGCCAGCACCCCGCTTCTTCCTAGCGGGGGGTATGAGCAGTTCTTC.